One TCR beta chain is described in this entry. The antigen is unknown. Sequenced by immunoSEQ multiplex PCR; TCRdb stores in-frame clones only, minus some. The sample shows roughly 66,000 clones, about 85% of them seen only once. Germline assignment: CDR1 MDHEN and CDR2 SYDVKM. The CDR3 has 15 residues. V was clipped by 3 bases and J by 3 bases, with 14 bases between them. This specimen comes from a study of OX40 agonist ivuxolimab in advanced cancers. The overall study: People in dose escalation had one of these cancers: hepatocellular carcinoma, melanoma, renal cell or head and neck cancer. A male proportion of around 86% was recorded, with mean age about 60 years and range roughly 23 to 79. Three patients, one with hepatocellular carcinoma and two with cutaneous melanoma, achieved partial responses.

Study outcomes and limitations: Expanded clones were, on average, more numerous among CD8+ T cells than CD4+.

The gene calls are TRBV28 and TRBJ1-2, with TRBD1 as a possible D gene (5 bases). Sequences were derived from CD4+ or CD8+ T cells sorted from blood, sampled in a trial of the OX40 agonist ivuxolimab. The receptor comes from an adult with an advanced solid tumor such as melanoma, head and neck, liver or kidney cancer. The CDR3 loop reads CASSFPRAVDYGYTF. In DNA form, the CDR3 reads TGTGCCAGCAGTTTCCCCAGGGCCGTCGACTATGGCTACACCTTC.